This T cell receptor (beta chain) was sequenced during a study of T cell responses to AZD1222 COVID-19 vaccine. About the research overall: Pooling of second doses given at about 4 or about 12 weeks was done. General observations from the study: Scientists sampled the repertoires only once the peak T cell response had passed. Spike-spanning, vaccine-associated CD4 TCRs were dominant at 160-218 and 743-854. White British people made up most donors, females outnumbered males, and clonal diversity was possibly underestimated.

Produced via immunoSEQ multiplex PCR; TCRdb's table is partial and in-frame only. The sample lists about 100,000 clones; approximately 87% were seen once. CDR1 is ENHRY, CDR2 SYGVKD, per germline. V was shortened by 2 bases and J by 2 bases, with 12 bases between the two germline ends. This CDR3 comprises 16 residues. A note on this clone: Its antigen remains unknown.

The sequence came from an adult in good health. The genes are TRBV10-3 and TRBJ2-2; no reliable D call. Sequenced here: peripheral blood, sampled on day 0 of AZD1222 vaccination. Here the CDR3 reads CAISERFSPNTGELFF. The DNA of the CDR3 is TGTGCCATCAGTGAGCGGTTCAGCCCAAACACCGGGGAGCTGTTTTTT.